These 7 T cell receptor beta chains originate from one sample sequenced in a study of blood T cell repertoires in COVID-19. Measured with immunoSEQ multiplex PCR; TCRdb has only the in-frame clones, and not every one. The data hold about 76,000 clones, with roughly 85% observed a single time. The sequencing input was peripheral blood. The receptors here all came from a man between 60 and 75 years old with COVID-19, enrolled during active disease.

The CDR3 protein is CASSQGLRAFF. In nucleotides, the CDR3 is TGTGCCAGCAGCCAAGGACTAAGGGCTTTCTTT. The chain is built from TRBV3-1 (or the pseudogene TRBV3-2) and TRBJ1-1; D unclear. The CDR3 consists of 11 residues. From germline, CDR1 is LGHDT and CDR2 YNNKEL (reference sequence). The germline V and J ends were trimmed by 1 base and 11 bases, with 8 bases remaining between them.

On this clone itself: The junction does not match germline at one end; this may be a read error. The chain carries TRBV19 and TRBJ2-7, with a weak D call TRBD1 (5 bases). CDR1 LNHDA and CDR2 SQIVND come from the germline V gene (reference sequence). The CDR3 spans 13 residues. Written as DNA, the CDR3 is TGTGCCAGTAGTATAGTGACAGCCCCCCGGTTGAACTTC. Its translation is CASSIVTAPRLNF. The variable domain in full, with the rest retrieved from reference TRBV19 and TRBJ2-7, is DGGITQSPKYLFRKEGQNVTLSCEQNLNHDAMYWYRQDPGQGLRLIYYSQIVNDFQKGDIAEGYSVSREKKESFPLTVTSAQKNPTAFYLCASSIVTAPRLNFGPGTRLTVT.

With regard to this clone: Other DNA sequences in this sample translate to the same CDR3. The chain is built from TRBV10-1 and TRBJ2-5; tentatively, D is TRBD2 (5 bases). Per the germline V gene, CDR1 is WNHNN and CDR2 is SYGVQD (reference sequence). This CDR3 has 17 residues. V was trimmed by 2 bases and J by 2 bases, leaving 18 bases between them. The CDR3 DNA follows: TGCGCCAGCAGTGAGCGGTTGGATACACGGGGACAAGAGACCCAGTACTTC. It is translated as CASSERLDTRGQETQYF.

V usage is TRBV19 and J usage is TRBJ2-1; D is perhaps TRBD2 (6 bases). The CDR3 totals 16 residues. The germline gives CDR1 LNHDA, CDR2 SQIVND (reference sequence). Trimming left V 5 bases short and J 7 bases short, with 21 bases between. The CDR3 nucleotides are TGTGCCAGTAGTCCCGTGGGGGGATTGAAATTTAATGAGCAGTTCTTC. Residues: CASSPVGGLKFNEQFF.

V and J are TRBV10-3 and TRBJ1-6; 7 nucleotides line up with TRBD1. With 3 bases clipped from V and 15 bases from J, the junction kept 8 bases outside the gene matches. The CDR3 is 13 amino acids. CDR1 is ENHRY, CDR2 SYGVKD, per germline. The CDR3 DNA reads TGTGCCATCAGTGAAGAACAGGGGTCAGGCCTCCACTTT. This sequence encodes CAISEEQGSGLHF.

Only one count was recorded for this clone. This chain links TRBV11-3 with TRBJ1-3; D not resolved. Germline V gene data show CDR1 as SGHNT and CDR2 as YENEEA. The V end lost 5 bases, the J end lost 2 bases, and 13 bases lay between the germline ends. CDR3 length equals 15 residues. The CDR3 sequence is CASSPHKPPGNTIYF. In DNA form, the CDR3 reads TGTGCCAGCAGCCCCCACAAACCTCCTGGAAACACCATATATTTT.

The chain has TRBV11-2 and TRBJ2-3; weak D call: TRBD2 (6 bases). V was trimmed by 2 bases and J by 0 bases, leaving 9 bases between them. The CDR3 sequence is 15 residues long. The germline CDR1 and CDR2 sequences are SGHAT and FQNNGV. Here the CDR3 reads CASSLLGTSTDTQYF. The CDR3 coding sequence is TGTGCCAGCAGCTTATTAGGGACTAGCACAGATACGCAGTATTTT.